This T cell receptor (beta chain) is drawn from a study of T cell responses to AZD1222 COVID-19 vaccine. General study findings and limits: Dominant at 160-218 and 743-854, vaccine-associated CD4 TCRs also spanned spike.

There are 13 residues in the CDR3. V was shortened by 5 bases and J by 10 bases, with 14 bases between the two germline ends. Germline V lookup: CDR1 SEHNR, CDR2 FQNEAQ (reference sequence). Worth noting for this clone: Antigen: not known.

Some clones are missing from TCRdb's copy, which holds only in-frame ones; the method was immunoSEQ multiplex PCR. Among roughly 100,000 clones listed, 82% were seen once. This TCR derives from an adult in good health. The chain couples TRBV7-9 to TRBJ1-4, with D possibly being TRBD1 (6 bases). Material: peripheral blood, obtained on day 0 of AZD1222 vaccination. This chain's CDR3 is CASSPRQEGKLFF. The CDR3 DNA is TGTGCCAGCAGCCCCAGACAGGAAGGAAAACTGTTTTTT.